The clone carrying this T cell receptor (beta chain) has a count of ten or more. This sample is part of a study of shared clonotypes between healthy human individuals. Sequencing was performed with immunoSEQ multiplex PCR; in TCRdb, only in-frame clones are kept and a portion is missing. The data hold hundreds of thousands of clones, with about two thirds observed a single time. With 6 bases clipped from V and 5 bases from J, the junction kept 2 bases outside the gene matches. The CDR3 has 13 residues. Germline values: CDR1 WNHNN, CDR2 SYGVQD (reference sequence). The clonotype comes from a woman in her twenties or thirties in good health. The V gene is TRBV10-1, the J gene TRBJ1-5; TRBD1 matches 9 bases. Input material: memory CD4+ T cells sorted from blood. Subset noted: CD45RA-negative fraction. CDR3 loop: CASSWTGDQPQHF. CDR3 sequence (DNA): TGCGCCAGCAGCTGGACAGGGGATCAGCCCCAGCATTTT.